This record concerns one TCR beta chain sequence. Its antigen is as yet unknown. The data stem from a study of cytomegalovirus exposure and HLA in healthy donors. The PCR made use of 60 Vbeta and 13 Jbeta primers. The method was immunoSEQ multiplex PCR; TCRdb's version includes in-frame clones alone and lacks a portion of them. The sample carries nearly 110,000 clones, roughly 70% recorded once. V gave up 6 bases and J gave up 5 bases, with 13 bases separating them. CDR1 and CDR2 (germline): SNHLY, FYNNEI. This CDR3 has 13 amino acids. Study results and caveats: Productive status was seen about 87% or about 30% of the time for most TCR beta V segments in an earlier analysis. TCR beta V- and J-gene trimming was later associated with a missense DCLRE1C variant. Reportedly, fewer N-insertions than the roughly 700-donor mean appeared in an Asian-associated ancestry cluster in a later analysis.

Sequencing input: PBMCs. The clonotype originates from a woman in her thirties or forties in good health and CMV-seropositive. The V call is TRBV2, the J call TRBJ1-1; weak D call: TRBD1 (6 bases). CDR3 in amino acids: CASRLQGWTEAFF. Here the CDR3 DNA reads TGTGCCAGCAGGCTACAGGGTTGGACTGAAGCTTTCTTT.